What follows are 25 T cell receptor beta chains derived from one specimen sequenced in a study of neoadjuvant nivolumab and ipilimumab in lung cancer. Here immunoSEQ multiplex PCR was the method, and the copy in TCRdb shows in-frame clones only, minus some. The sample has roughly 49,000 clones, around 89% seen once. This material consisted of blood, taken before neoadjuvant nivolumab, alone or with ipilimumab. These receptors came from an adult with non-small cell lung cancer. Some clones in this sample may be carry-over from other donors' samples.

V is TRBV19 and J is TRBJ2-1; 13 nucleotides match TRBD2. J lost 9 bases, V lost 4 bases, and 9 bases had no gene match. The CDR3 is made up of 16 amino acids. The germline V gene encodes CDR1 LNHDA and CDR2 SQIVND (reference sequence). This CDR3 reads CASSTGLAGVRGEQFF. CDR3 DNA: TGTGCCAGTAGTACAGGACTAGCGGGAGTCAGGGGTGAGCAGTTCTTC.

In nucleotides, the CDR3 is TGTGCCAGCAGCGTAGTCCCTGACAGGGAAGGAGGCTACACCTTC. This translates into CASSVVPDREGGYTF. This sequence joins TRBV9 and TRBJ1-2; 7 bases fit TRBD1. The germline CDR1 and CDR2 sequences are SGDLS and YYNGEE. The CDR3 is 15 residues long. V trimming: 0 bases; J trimming: 8 bases; junction bases outside the gene matches: 10.

The V and J genes are TRBV5-4 and TRBJ2-3; TRBD2 agrees at 11 bases. V trimming: 4 bases; J trimming: 6 bases; junction bases outside the gene matches: 4. The CDR3 runs to 14 residues. Per the germline V gene, CDR1 is SGHNT and CDR2 is YYREEE (reference sequence). The CDR3 reads CASSLGTSGDTQYF. DNA of the CDR3: TGTGCCAGCAGCCTAGGGACTAGCGGTGATACGCAGTATTTT.

This clone was detected a few times. The chain carries TRBV5-1 and TRBJ1-2, with 7 bases that match TRBD1. Germline CDR1 and CDR2: SGHRS and YFSETQ. With V trimmed by 0 bases and J by 8 bases, 7 bases remained unmatched. This CDR3 is built from 14 residues. CDR3 region: CASSLEPQGRGYTF. The CDR3 DNA follows: TGCGCCAGCAGCTTGGAGCCACAGGGGCGCGGCTACACCTTC.

The J gene is TRBJ2-7, the V gene TRBV5-4; 10 bases map to TRBD2. This CDR3 contains 16 residues. Unmatched junction bases numbered 3, after V lost 0 bases and J lost 0 bases. Per germline, CDR1 SGHNT and CDR2 YYREEE (reference sequence). The CDR3 region is CASSLGASGSSYEQYF. CDR3 DNA: TGTGCCAGCAGCTTGGGGGCTAGCGGGAGCTCCTACGAGCAGTACTTC.

V usage is TRBV6-5 and J usage is TRBJ1-4; 7 positions match TRBD1. This CDR3 contains 14 residues. From germline, CDR1 is MNHEY and CDR2 SVGAGI. Losses at the gene ends were 4 bases for V and 8 bases for J; bases not matched to a gene: 7. The CDR3 DNA is TGTGCCAGCAGTTCCCAGGGGGTTCGGGAAAAACTGTTTTTT. This codes for CASSSQGVREKLFF.

The CDR3 spells CAWSTRIEQFF. The CDR3 nucleotides are TGTGCCTGGAGTACGCGGATTGAGCAGTTCTTC. V and J are TRBV30 and TRBJ2-1; unclear D gene. Germline loops: CDR1 GTSNPN, CDR2 SVGIG (reference sequence). The CDR3 loop spans 11 amino acids. V gave up 2 bases and J gave up 9 bases, with 8 bases separating them.

The V call is TRBV18, the J call TRBJ2-3; 11 bases match TRBD1. CDR3 length equals 15 residues. V was clipped by 2 bases and J by 5 bases; unmatched bases: 3. Germline lookup yields CDR1 KGHSH and CDR2 LQKENI. DNA for the CDR3: TGTGCCAGCTCACCAGGGACAGGGGGTCGAGATACGCAGTATTTT. Amino acid sequence: CASSPGTGGRDTQYF.

The gene calls are TRBV27 and TRBJ2-2; TRBD1 matches 7 bases. This CDR3 contains 15 residues. With V trimmed by 3 bases and J by 3 bases, 4 bases remained unmatched. The germline gives CDR1 MNHEY, CDR2 SMNVEV (reference sequence). For the CDR3, the DNA is TGTGCCAGCAGTTTTCCGGGACAGTACACCGGGGAGCTGTTTTTT. It yields the protein CASSFPGQYTGELFF.

V and J are TRBV27 and TRBJ2-7; TRBD2 matches at 8 bases. This CDR3 is built from 14 residues. In germline, CDR1 is MNHEY, CDR2 SMNVEV (reference sequence). J was trimmed by 3 bases and V by 4 bases; bases with no gene match: 5. CDR3 bases: TGTGCCAGCAGTTCAGAAAGCGGGAGCTACGAGCAGTACTTC. The encoded protein is CASSSESGSYEQYF.

The V and J genes are TRBV2 and TRBJ2-7, with a weak D call TRBD2 (6 bases). The CDR3 totals 10 residues. Germline V lookup: CDR1 SNHLY, CDR2 FYNNEI. Trimming cost V 7 bases and J 6 bases, with 7 bases left between them. CDR3 in DNA: TGTGCCAGCATGGGAGGCGAGCAGTACTTC. The encoded protein is CASMGGEQYF.

This chain connects TRBV7-6 to TRBJ2-7; no definite D call. CDR3 size: 15 residues. V lost 0 bases, J lost 0 bases, and 9 bases lay in between. In germline, CDR1 is SGHVS, CDR2 FNYEAQ. The CDR3 here is CASSLAADSSYEQYF. As DNA, the CDR3 is TGTGCCAGCAGCTTAGCGGCAGATAGCTCCTACGAGCAGTACTTC.

The chain combines TRBV5-6 with TRBJ1-2, with 7 bases that match TRBD1. This CDR3 contains 13 residues. Looked up from germline, CDR1 is SGHDT and CDR2 is YYEEEE. With 4 bases clipped from V and 8 bases from J, the junction kept 8 bases outside the gene matches. The CDR3 nucleotides read TGTGCCAGCAGCCCCCGAGGGACAGCAGGCTACACCTTC. Amino acids: CASSPRGTAGYTF. Full variable domain (rest looked up from reference TRBV5-6 and TRBJ1-2): DAGVTQSPTHLIKTRGQQVTLRCSPKSGHDTVSWYQQALGQGPQFIFQYYEEEERQRGNFPDRFSGHQFPNYSSELNVNALLLGDSALYLCASSPRGTAGYTFGSGTRLTVV.

The chain employs TRBV7-2 and TRBJ1-3; D ambiguous. The CDR3 is made up of 14 amino acids. V lost 6 bases to trimming and J lost 9 bases, with 18 bases between them. The germline CDR1 and CDR2 sequences are SGHTA and FQGNSA. CDR3 residues: CASSFQAMDGTIYF. For the CDR3, the DNA is TGTGCCAGCAGTTTCCAGGCAATGGACGGCACCATATATTTT.

The chain uses TRBV5-1 and TRBJ2-7; D remains ambiguous. This CDR3 is 14 amino acids long. V was trimmed by 0 bases and J by 6 bases, leaving 13 bases between them. Germline V gene sequence: CDR1 SGHRS, CDR2 YFSETQ. This CDR3 reads CASSLVPLKGEQYF. Here the CDR3 DNA reads TGCGCCAGCAGCTTGGTACCCCTGAAAGGCGAGCAGTACTTC. Drawing the rest from reference TRBV5-1 and TRBJ2-7, the complete variable domain is KAGVTQTPRYLIKTRGQQVTLSCSPISGHRSVSWYQQTPGQGLQFLFEYFSETQRNKGNFPGRFSGRQFSNSRSEMNVSTLELGDSALYLCASSLVPLKGEQYFGPGTRLTVT.

This chain links TRBV20-1 with TRBJ1-4; D possibly corresponds to TRBD1 (5 bases). Germline V gives CDR1 DFQATT, CDR2 SNEGSKA (reference sequence). Between the trimmed V and J ends, which lost 1 base and 12 bases, there was a span of 9 bases. This CDR3 is built from 11 residues. The CDR3 is CSARGVGELFF. CDR3 in DNA: TGCAGTGCTAGAGGGGTGGGGGAACTGTTTTTT.

The chain has TRBV18 and TRBJ2-7; 16 bases line up with TRBD2. The CDR3 loop spans 18 amino acids. Germline CDR1 and CDR2: KGHSH and LQKENI. J gave up 0 bases and V 6 bases, and 8 bases lay outside the gene matches. Here the CDR3 reads CASSPPGLAGGSSYEQYF. The CDR3 region has the DNA TGTGCCAGCTCCCCTCCGGGACTAGCGGGGGGGAGCTCCTACGAGCAGTACTTC.

CDR3 protein: CASSLLGLATGAGDTQYF. Written as DNA, the CDR3 is TGCGCCAGCAGCTTGCTGGGACTAGCGACCGGGGCGGGGGATACGCAGTATTTT. The chain carries TRBV5-1 and TRBJ2-3; TRBD2 aligns across 10 bases. This CDR3 is 18 amino acids long. Germline assignment: CDR1 SGHRS and CDR2 YFSETQ. Trimming at V came to 1 base and at J to 6 bases, leaving 14 bases not matched to a gene.

The chain links TRBV7-9 to TRBJ2-3, with TRBD2 matching over 10 bases. In germline, CDR1 is SEHNR, CDR2 FQNEAQ (reference sequence). V trimming: 7 bases; J trimming: 4 bases; junction bases outside the gene matches: 5. This CDR3 contains 14 residues. This chain's CDR3 is CASILAGEADTQYF. CDR3 DNA: TGTGCCAGCATTCTAGCGGGAGAGGCAGATACGCAGTATTTT. Based on the CDR3 plus reference TRBV7-9 and TRBJ2-3, the full variable domain is DTGVSQNPRHKITKRGQNVTFRCDPISEHNRLYWYRQTLGQGPEFLTYFQNEAQLEKSRLLSDRFSAERPKGSFSTLEIQRTEQGDSAMYLCASILAGEADTQYFGPGTRLTVL.

The chain couples TRBV11-1 to TRBJ2-2, with D maybe TRBD1 (5 bases). The V end was cut by 7 bases, the J end by 7 bases, with 13 bases between. Germline CDR1 reads SGHAT; CDR2 reads FQDESV (reference sequence). The CDR3 runs to 13 residues. CDR3 protein: CASTNTQGGELFF. The CDR3 DNA reads TGTGCCAGCACCAACACCCAGGGCGGGGAGCTGTTTTTT.

The CDR3 sequence: CASSVRSDNEQFF. As DNA, the CDR3 is TGTGCCAGCAGCGTACGATCCGACAATGAGCAGTTCTTC. The chain uses TRBV9 and TRBJ2-1; D is uncertain. CDR1 SGDLS and CDR2 YYNGEE come from the germline V gene. V lost 1 base to trimming and J lost 5 bases, with 7 bases between them. This CDR3 comprises 13 residues. The variable domain in full, with the rest retrieved from reference TRBV9 and TRBJ2-1, is DSGVTQTPKHLITATGQRVTLRCSPRSGDLSVYWYQQSLDQGLQFLIQYYNGEERAKGNILERFSAQQFPDLHSELNLSSLELGDSALYFCASSVRSDNEQFFGPGTRLTVL.

In its sample, this clone was seen a few times. The chain links TRBV4-1 to TRBJ1-1; D is perhaps TRBD1 (5 bases). The ends were cut back, 6 bases at V and 1 base at J, with 12 bases in the middle. The CDR3 has 14 residues. CDR1 is MGHRA and CDR2 is YSYEKL in the germline V gene. Here the CDR3 DNA reads TGCGCCAGCAGGGGGCTCCTTAAGAACACTGAAGCTTTCTTT. Translated, it gives CASRGLLKNTEAFF.

The chain employs TRBV5-4 and TRBJ2-1, with 7 bases identical to TRBD2. V lost 2 bases, J lost 8 bases, and 10 bases stayed unmatched. The CDR3 is 15 residues long. CDR1 SGHNT and CDR2 YYREEE come from the germline V gene (reference sequence). The CDR3 region has the DNA TGTGCCAGCAGCTTAACCCCGGGACTAACGCATGAGCAGTTCTTC. This gives the protein CASSLTPGLTHEQFF.

The chain links TRBV5-4 to TRBJ2-5; D tentatively reads TRBD1 or TRBD2 (5 bases each). Per germline, CDR1 SGHNT and CDR2 YYREEE (reference sequence). Trimming took 1 base from V and 1 from J, leaving 8 bases between them. CDR3 length equals 14 residues. The CDR3 protein is CASSLSGTQETQYF. Here the CDR3 DNA reads TGTGCCAGCAGCTTGTCAGGGACCCAAGAGACCCAGTACTTC.

V gene TRBV11-2 combines with J gene TRBJ2-5; D unresolved. V was clipped by 5 bases and J by 5 bases, with 12 bases between them. CDR1 is SGHAT, CDR2 FQNNGV, per germline. The CDR3 spans 13 residues. CDR3: CASSQYLGETQYF. CDR3 DNA: TGTGCCAGCAGCCAATACCTGGGGGAGACCCAGTACTTC.